This TCR beta chain originates from a study of shared clonotypes between healthy human individuals. Findings and limits, study-wide: Naive CD4 clonotypes were shared across a handful of donors at around 5%. Clonotype sharing among donors was thought likely to change with sequencing depth.

The table came from immunoSEQ multiplex PCR; TCRdb's copy has only in-frame clones and leaves some out. The sample yields about 590,000 clones, nearly 97% seen once. Remarks on this clone: Its target is not known.

The trim removed 3 bases at V and 1 base at J, leaving 11 bases unmatched. Germline V CDR1 and CDR2: MDHEN, SYDVKM. There are 17 residues in the CDR3. Only CD45RO-negative cells positively selected for CCR7 counted as naive CD8 cells, so terminally differentiated effector memory CD45RA+ cells were excluded. Healthy HIV-negative adults with no recent acute infections or vaccinations were recruited as donors. The chain carries TRBV28 and TRBJ2-5, with 7 bases that match TRBD2. This clonotype originated in a woman between 25 and 40 years old in good health. Specimen: naive CD8+ T cells sorted from blood. CDR3 sequence (DNA): TGTGCCAGCAGTTTTAGCCGTGCACTAGCGAGCCAAGAGACCCAGTACTTC. Translation: CASSFSRALASQETQYF.